The clone carrying this T cell receptor beta chain has at least ten counts. Its antigen remains unknown. Axillary draining lymph nodes of breast cancer patients supplied the node samples. Each CDR3 protein gets one entry after TCRdb re-called the multiplex PCR reads with MiXCR. The sample records over 100,000 distinct CDR3 sequences, about a fifth being singletons. Between the trimmed V and J ends, which lost 0 bases and 0 bases, there was a span of 7 bases. The CDR3 length is 15 residues. The data stem from a study of breast tumors, draining lymph nodes, adjacent tissues. Study observations and caveats: Compared with lymph nodes, tumors were less diverse; compared with nontumor tissue, more.

The chain carries TRBV12-3 or TRBV12-4 and TRBJ2-3, with D perhaps TRBD1 or TRBD2 (5 bases each). The specimen sequenced was axillary lymph node tissue. This clonotype originated in a female donor with breast cancer. Some clones in this sample may be carry-over from other donors' samples. This chain's CDR3 is CASSLARDSTDTQYF. For the CDR3, the DNA is TGTGCCAGCAGTTTAGCTCGGGACAGCACAGATACGCAGTATTTT.